This T cell receptor beta chain stems from a study of OX40 agonist ivuxolimab in advanced cancers. Generated by immunoSEQ multiplex PCR, the TCRdb table keeps only in-frame clones and is missing some. Of under 85,000 clones in the sample, about nine tenths are singletons; the top ten hold just over 0.75%. The receptor was derived from an adult with an advanced solid tumor such as melanoma, head and neck, liver or kidney cancer. Material: CD4+ or CD8+ T cells sorted from blood, obtained in a trial of the OX40 agonist ivuxolimab.

The DNA of the CDR3 is TGCAGCGTTGAAAGGGGGATAGATACGCAGTATTTT. This translates into CSVERGIDTQYF. The chain combines TRBV29-1 with TRBJ2-3; TRBD1 might be the D (6 bases). The CDR3 consists of 12 residues. Germline CDR1 is SQVTM and CDR2 is ANQGSEA. Trimming removed 2 bases at V and 5 bases at J, with 8 bases between.